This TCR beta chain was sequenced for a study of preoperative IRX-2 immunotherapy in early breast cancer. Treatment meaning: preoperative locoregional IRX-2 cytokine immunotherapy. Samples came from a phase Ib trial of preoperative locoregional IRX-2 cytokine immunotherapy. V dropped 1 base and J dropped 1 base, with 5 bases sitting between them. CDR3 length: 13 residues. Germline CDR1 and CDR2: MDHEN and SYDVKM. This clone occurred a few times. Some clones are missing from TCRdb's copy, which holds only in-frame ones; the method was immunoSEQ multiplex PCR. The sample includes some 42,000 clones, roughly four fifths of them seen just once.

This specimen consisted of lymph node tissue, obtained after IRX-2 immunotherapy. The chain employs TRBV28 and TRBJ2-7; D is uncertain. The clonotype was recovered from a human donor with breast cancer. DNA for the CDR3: TGTGCCAGCAGTTTATCTCCATCCTACGAGCAGTACTTC. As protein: CASSLSPSYEQYF.